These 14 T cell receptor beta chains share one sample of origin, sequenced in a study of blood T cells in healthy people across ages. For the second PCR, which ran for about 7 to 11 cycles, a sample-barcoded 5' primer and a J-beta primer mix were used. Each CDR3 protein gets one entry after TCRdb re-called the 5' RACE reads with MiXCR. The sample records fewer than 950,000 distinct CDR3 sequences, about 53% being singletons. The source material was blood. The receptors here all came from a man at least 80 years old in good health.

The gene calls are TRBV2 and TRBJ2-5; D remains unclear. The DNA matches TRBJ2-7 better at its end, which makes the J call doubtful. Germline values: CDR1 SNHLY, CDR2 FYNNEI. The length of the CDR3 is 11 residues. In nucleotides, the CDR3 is TGTGCCAGTTTAGCACGTAGCGAGCAGTACTTC. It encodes CASLARSEQYF.

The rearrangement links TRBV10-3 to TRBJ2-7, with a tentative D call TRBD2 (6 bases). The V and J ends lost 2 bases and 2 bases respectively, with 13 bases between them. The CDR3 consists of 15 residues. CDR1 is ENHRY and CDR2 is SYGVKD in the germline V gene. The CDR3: CAISERGGGTYEQYF. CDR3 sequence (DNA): TGTGCCATCAGTGAGAGGGGAGGAGGGACCTACGAGCAGTACTTC.

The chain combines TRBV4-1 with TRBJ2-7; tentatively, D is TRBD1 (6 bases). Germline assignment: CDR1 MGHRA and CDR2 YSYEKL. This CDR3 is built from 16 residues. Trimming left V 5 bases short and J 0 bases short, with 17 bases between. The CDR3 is CASSKDGQSSSYEQYF. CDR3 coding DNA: TGCGCCAGCAGCAAGGACGGACAGTCAAGCTCCTACGAGCAGTACTTC.

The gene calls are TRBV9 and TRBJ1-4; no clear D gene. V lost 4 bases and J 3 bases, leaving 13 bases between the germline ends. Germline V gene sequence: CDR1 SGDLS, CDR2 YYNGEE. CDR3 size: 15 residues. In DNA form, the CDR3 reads TGTGCCAGCAGCCCCCGTTCGTTCGCTAATGAAAAACTGTTTTTT. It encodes CASSPRSFANEKLFF.

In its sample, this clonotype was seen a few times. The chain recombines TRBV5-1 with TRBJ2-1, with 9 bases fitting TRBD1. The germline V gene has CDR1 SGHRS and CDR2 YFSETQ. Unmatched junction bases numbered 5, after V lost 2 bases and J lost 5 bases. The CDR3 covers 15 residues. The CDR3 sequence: CASSLQGAEHNEQFF. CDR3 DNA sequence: TGCGCCAGCAGCTTACAGGGGGCGGAACACAATGAGCAGTTCTTC.

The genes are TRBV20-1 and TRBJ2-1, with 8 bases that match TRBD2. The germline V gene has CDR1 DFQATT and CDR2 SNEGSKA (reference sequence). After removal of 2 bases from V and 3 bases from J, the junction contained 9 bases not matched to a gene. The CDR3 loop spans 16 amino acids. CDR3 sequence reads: CSARPYSGTLYNEQFF. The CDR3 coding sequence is TGCAGTGCTAGACCTTATAGCGGGACCCTCTACAATGAGCAGTTCTTC.

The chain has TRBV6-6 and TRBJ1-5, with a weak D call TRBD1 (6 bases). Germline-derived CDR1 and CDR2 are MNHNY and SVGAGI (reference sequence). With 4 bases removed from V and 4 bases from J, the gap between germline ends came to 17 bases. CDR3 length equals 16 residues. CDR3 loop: CASSLGRGLNNQPQHF. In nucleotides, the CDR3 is TGTGCCAGCAGTTTAGGCCGGGGGCTCAATAATCAGCCCCAGCATTTT.

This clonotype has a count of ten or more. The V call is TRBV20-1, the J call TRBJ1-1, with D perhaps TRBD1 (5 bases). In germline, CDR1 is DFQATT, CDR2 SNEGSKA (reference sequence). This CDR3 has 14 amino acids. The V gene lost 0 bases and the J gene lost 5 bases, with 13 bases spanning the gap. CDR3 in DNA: TGCAGTGCTAGAGATGTTGGGGCTGGGACTGAAGCTTTCTTT. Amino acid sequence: CSARDVGAGTEAFF.

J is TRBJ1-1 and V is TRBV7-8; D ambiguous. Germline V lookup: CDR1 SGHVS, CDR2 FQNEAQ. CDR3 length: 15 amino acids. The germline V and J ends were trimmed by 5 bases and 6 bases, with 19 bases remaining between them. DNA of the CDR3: TGTGCCAGCAGCACCCGCTCGTGGATCGACCCTGAAGCTTTCTTT. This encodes CASSTRSWIDPEAFF.

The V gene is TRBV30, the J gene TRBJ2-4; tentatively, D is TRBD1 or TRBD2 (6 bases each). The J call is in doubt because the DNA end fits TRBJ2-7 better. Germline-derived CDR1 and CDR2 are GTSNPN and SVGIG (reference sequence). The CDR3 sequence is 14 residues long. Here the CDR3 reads CAWEGGSVTSEQYF. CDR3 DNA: TGTGCCTGGGAAGGGGGGTCCGTTACAAGCGAGCAGTACTTC.

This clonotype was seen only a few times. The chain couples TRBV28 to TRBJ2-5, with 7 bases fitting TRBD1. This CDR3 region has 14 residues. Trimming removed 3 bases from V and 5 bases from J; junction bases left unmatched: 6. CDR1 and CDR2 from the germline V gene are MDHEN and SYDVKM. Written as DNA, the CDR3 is TGTGCCAGCAGTTTCCAACAGGGGCCGGAGACCCAGTACTTC. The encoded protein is CASSFQQGPETQYF.

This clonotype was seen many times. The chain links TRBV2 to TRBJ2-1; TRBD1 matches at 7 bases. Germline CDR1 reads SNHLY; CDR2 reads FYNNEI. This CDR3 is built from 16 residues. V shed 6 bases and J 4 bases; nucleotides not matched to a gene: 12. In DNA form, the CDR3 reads TGTGCCAGCAGAGATACGACAGGGTTTGGATACAATGAGCAGTTCTTC. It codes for CASRDTTGFGYNEQFF. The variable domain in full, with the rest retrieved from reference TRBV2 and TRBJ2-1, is EPEVTQTPSHQVTQMGQEVILRCVPISNHLYFYWYRQILGQKVEFLVSFYNNEISEKSEIFDDQFSVERPDGSNFTLKIRSTKLEDSAMYFCASRDTTGFGYNEQFFGPGTRLTVL.

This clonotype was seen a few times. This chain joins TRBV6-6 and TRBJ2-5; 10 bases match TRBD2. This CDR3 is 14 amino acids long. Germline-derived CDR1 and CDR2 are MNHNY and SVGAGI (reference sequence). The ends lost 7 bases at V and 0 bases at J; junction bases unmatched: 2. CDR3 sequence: CASTGLADQETQYF. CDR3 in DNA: TGTGCCAGCACCGGACTAGCGGACCAAGAGACCCAGTACTTC.

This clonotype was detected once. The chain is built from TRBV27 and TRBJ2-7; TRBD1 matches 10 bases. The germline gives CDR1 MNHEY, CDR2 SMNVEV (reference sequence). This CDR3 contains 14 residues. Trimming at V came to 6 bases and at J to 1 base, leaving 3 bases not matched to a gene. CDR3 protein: CASRGTGASYEQYF. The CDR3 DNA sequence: TGTGCCAGCAGGGGGACAGGGGCGTCCTACGAGCAGTACTTC.